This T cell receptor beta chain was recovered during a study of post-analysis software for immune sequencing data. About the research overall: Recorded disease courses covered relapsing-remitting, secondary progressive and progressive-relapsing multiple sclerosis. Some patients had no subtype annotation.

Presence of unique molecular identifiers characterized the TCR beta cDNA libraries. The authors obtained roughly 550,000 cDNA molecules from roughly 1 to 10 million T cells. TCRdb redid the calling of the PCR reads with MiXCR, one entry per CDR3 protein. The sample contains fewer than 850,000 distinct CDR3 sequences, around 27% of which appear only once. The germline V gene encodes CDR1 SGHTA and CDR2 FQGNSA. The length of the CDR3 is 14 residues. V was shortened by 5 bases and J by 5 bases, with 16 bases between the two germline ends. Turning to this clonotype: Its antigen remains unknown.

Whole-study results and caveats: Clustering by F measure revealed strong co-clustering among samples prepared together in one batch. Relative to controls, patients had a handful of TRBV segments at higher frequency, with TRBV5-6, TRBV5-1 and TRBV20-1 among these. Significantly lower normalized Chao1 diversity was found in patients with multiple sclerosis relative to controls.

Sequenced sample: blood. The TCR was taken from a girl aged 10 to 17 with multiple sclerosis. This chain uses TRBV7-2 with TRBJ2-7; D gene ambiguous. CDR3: CASSRPLQYHEQYF. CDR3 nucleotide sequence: TGTGCCAGCAGCCGACCCTTACAATATCACGAGCAGTACTTC.